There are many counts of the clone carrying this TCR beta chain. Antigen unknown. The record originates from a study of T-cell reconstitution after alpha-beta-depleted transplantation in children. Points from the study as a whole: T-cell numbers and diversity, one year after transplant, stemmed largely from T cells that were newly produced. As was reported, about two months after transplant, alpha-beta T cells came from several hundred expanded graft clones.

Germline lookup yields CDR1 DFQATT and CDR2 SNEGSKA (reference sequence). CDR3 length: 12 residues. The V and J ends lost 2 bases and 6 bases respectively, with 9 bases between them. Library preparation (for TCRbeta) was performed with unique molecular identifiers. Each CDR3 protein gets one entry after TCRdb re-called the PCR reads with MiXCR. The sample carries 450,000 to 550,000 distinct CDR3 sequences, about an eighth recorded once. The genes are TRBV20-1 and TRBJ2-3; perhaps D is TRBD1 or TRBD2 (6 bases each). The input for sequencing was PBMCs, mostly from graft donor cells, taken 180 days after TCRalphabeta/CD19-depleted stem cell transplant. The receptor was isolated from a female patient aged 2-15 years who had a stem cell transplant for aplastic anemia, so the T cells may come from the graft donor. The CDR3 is CSARRGADTQYF. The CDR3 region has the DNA TGCAGTGCTAGAAGGGGGGCCGATACGCAGTATTTT.